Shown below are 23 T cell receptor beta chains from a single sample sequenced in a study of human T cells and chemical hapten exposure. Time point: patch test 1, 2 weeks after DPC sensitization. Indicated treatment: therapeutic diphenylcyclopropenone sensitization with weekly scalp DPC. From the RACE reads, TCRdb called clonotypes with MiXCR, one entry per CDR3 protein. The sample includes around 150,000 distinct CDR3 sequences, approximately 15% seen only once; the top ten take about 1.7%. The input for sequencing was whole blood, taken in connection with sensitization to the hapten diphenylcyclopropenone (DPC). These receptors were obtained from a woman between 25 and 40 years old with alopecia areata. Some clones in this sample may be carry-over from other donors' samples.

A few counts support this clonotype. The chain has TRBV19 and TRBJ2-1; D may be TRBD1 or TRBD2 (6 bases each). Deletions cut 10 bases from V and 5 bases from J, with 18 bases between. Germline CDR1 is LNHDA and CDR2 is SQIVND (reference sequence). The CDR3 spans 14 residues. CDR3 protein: CATSRGGQDNEQFF. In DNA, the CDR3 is TGTGCCACCTCGCGAGGGGGGCAGGACAATGAGCAGTTCTTC.

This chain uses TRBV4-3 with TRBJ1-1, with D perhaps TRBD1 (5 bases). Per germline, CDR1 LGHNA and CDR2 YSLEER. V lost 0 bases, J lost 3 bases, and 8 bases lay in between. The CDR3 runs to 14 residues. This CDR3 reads CASSQDRDDTEAFF. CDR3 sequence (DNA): TGCGCCAGCAGCCAAGACAGGGATGACACTGAAGCTTTCTTT.

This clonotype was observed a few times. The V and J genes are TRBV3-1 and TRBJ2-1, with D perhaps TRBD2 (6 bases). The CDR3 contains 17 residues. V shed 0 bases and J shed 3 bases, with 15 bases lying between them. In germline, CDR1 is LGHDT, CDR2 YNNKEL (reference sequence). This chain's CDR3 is CASSQDDGGALYNEQFF. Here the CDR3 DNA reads TGTGCCAGCAGCCAAGACGACGGCGGGGCCCTCTACAATGAGCAGTTCTTC.

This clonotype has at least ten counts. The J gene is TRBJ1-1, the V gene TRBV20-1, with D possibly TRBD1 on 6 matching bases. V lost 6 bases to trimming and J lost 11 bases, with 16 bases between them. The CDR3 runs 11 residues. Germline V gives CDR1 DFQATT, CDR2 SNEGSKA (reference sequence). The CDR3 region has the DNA TGCAGTGCCCAACGGGGGGCGAGGGCTTTCTTT. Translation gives CSAQRGARAFF.

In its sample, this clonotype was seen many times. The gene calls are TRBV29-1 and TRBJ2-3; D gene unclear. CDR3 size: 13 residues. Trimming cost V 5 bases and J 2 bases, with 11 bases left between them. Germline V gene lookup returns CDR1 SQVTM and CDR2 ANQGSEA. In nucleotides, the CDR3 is TGCAGCGTTAGCAGGCAGAACACAGATACGCAGTATTTT. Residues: CSVSRQNTDTQYF.

For the CDR3, the DNA is TGTGCCAGCACTAAGCTGGGTCAGGTCGGGGAGACCCAGTACTTC. Residues: CASTKLGQVGETQYF. V and J are TRBV7-8 and TRBJ2-5; D is uncertain. Germline CDR1 and CDR2: SGHVS and FQNEAQ. Trimming stripped 7 bases from V and 5 bases from J, with 20 bases between. The CDR3 is made up of 15 amino acids.

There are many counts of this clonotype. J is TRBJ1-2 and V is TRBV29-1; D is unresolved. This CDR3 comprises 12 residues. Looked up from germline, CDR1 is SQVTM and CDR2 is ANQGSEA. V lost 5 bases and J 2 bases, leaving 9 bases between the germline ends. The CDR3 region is CSVPLGNYGYTF. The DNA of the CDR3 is TGCAGCGTTCCCCTGGGGAACTATGGCTACACCTTC.

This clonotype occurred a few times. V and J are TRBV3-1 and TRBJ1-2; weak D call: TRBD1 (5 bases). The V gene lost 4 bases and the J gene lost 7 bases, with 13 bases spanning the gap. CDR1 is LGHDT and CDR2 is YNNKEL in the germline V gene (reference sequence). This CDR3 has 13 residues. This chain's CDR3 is CASSPTEVRGYTF. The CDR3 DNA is TGTGCCAGCAGCCCGACAGAAGTACGTGGCTACACCTTC.

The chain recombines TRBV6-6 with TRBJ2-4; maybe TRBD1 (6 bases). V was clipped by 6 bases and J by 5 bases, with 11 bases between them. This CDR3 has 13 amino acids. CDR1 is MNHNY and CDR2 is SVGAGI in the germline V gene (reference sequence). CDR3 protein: CASSNYRENIQYF. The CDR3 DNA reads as TGTGCCAGCAGCAACTACAGGGAAAACATTCAGTACTTC.

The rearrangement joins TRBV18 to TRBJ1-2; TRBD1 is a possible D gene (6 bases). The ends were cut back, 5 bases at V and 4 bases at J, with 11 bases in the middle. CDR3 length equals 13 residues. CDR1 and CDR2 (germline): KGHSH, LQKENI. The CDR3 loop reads CASSTQGGYGYTF. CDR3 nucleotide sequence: TGTGCCAGCTCAACACAGGGCGGCTATGGCTACACCTTC.

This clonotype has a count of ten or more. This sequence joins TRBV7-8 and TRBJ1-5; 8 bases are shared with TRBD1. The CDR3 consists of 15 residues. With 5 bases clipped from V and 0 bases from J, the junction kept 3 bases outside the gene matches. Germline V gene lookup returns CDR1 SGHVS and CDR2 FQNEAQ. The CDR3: CASSGGQGSNQPQHF. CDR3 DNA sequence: TGTGCCAGCAGCGGAGGACAGGGTAGCAATCAGCCCCAGCATTTT. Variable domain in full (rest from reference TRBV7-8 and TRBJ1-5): GAGVSQSPRYKVAKRGQDVALRCDPISGHVSLFWYQQALGQGPEFLTYFQNEAQLDKSGLPSDRFFAERPEGSVSTLKIQRTQQEDSAVYLCASSGGQGSNQPQHFGDGTRLSIL.

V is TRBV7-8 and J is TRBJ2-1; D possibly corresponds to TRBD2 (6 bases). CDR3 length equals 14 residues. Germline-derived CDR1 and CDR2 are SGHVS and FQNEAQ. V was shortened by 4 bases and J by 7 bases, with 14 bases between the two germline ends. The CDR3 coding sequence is TGTGCCAGCAGCTCAAGGACTATCCGGAATGAGCAGTTCTTC. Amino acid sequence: CASSSRTIRNEQFF. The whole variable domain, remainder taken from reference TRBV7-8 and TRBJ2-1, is GAGVSQSPRYKVAKRGQDVALRCDPISGHVSLFWYQQALGQGPEFLTYFQNEAQLDKSGLPSDRFFAERPEGSVSTLKIQRTQQEDSAVYLCASSSRTIRNEQFFGPGTRLTVL.

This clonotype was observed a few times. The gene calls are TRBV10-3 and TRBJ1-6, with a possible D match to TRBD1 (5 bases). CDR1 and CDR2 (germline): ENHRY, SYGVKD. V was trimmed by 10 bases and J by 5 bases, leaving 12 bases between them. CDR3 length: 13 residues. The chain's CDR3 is CASTGLDNSPLHF. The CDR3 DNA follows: TGTGCCAGTACGGGACTTGATAATTCACCCCTCCACTTT.

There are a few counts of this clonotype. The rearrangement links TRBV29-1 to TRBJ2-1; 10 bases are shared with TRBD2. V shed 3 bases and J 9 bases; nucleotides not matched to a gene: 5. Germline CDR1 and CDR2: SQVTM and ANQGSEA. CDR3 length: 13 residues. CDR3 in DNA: TGCAGCGTTGATGCTAGCGGGGGTCTTGAGCAGTTCTTC. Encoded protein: CSVDASGGLEQFF.

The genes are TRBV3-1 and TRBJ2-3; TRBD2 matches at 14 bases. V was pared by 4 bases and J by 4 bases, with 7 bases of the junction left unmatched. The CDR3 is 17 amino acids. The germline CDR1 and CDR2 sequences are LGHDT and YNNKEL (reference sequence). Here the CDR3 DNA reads TGTGCCAGCAGCCCCGGGACTAGCGGGAGCGGGGCAGATACGCAGTATTTT. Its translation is CASSPGTSGSGADTQYF.

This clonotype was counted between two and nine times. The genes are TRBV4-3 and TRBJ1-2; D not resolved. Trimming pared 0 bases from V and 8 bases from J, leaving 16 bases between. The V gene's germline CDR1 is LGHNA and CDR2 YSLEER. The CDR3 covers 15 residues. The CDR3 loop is CASSQDARSPWGYTF. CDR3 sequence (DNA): TGCGCCAGCAGCCAAGATGCCCGTTCCCCTTGGGGCTACACCTTC.

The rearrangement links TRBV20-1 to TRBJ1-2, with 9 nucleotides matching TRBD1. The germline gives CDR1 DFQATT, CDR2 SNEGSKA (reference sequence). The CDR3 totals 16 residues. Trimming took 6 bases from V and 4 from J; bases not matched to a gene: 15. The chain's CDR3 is CSAPNSGQGLSYGYTF. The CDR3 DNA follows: TGCAGTGCACCAAACTCGGGACAGGGCCTTTCCTATGGCTACACCTTC.

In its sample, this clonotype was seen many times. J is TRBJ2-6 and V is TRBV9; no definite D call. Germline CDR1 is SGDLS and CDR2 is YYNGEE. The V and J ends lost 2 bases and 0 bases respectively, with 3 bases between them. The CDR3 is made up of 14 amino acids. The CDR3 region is CASSVPSGANVLTF. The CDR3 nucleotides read TGTGCCAGCAGCGTCCCCTCTGGGGCCAACGTCCTGACTTTC.

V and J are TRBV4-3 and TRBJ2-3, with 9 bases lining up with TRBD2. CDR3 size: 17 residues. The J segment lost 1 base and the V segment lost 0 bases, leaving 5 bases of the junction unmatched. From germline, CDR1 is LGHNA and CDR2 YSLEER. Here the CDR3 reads CASSQDSLAGGTDTQYF. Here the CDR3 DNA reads TGCGCCAGCAGCCAAGATTCACTAGCGGGCGGCACAGATACGCAGTATTTT.

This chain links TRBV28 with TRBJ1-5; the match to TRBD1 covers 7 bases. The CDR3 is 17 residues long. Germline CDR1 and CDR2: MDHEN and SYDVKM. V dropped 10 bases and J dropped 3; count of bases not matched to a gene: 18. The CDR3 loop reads CATDGGETGPNNQPQHF. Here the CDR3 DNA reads TGTGCCACCGATGGTGGTGAGACAGGGCCAAACAATCAGCCCCAGCATTTT.

CDR3 DNA: TGTGCCAGCAGCTTGGGACTTCTTGGAGAGCAGTACTTC. Its protein is CASSLGLLGEQYF. V is TRBV7-2 and J is TRBJ2-7; weak D call: TRBD2 (6 bases). Trimming shortened V by 3 bases and J by 7 bases, and 13 bases separated the two germline ends. The CDR3 runs 13 residues. Germline lookup yields CDR1 SGHTA and CDR2 FQGNSA.

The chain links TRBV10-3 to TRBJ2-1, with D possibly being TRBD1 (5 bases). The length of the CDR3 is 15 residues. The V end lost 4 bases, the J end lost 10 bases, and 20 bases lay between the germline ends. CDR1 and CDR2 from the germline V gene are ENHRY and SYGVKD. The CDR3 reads CAISAARVNAMEQFF. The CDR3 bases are TGTGCCATCAGTGCTGCCAGGGTCAATGCAATGGAGCAGTTCTTC.

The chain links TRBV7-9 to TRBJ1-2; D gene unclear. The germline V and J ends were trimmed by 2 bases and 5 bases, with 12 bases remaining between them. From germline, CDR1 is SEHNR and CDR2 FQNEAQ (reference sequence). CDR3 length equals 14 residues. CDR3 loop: CASSLSSRPYGYTF. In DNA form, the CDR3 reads TGTGCCAGCAGCTTAAGTTCTCGGCCTTATGGCTACACCTTC.